This T cell receptor beta chain is from a study of PD-L1 blockade in urothelial cancer. As for the study in general: In about 2014 therapy began: atezolizumab 1,200 mg intravenously every 3 weeks. Blood samples contained a median approximately 140,000 T cells.

Time point defined: peripheral blood 6 weeks after treatment start. Metastatic or locally advanced urothelial carcinoma was present in the patients. Unmatched junction bases numbered 12, after V lost 3 bases and J lost 4 bases. In germline, CDR1 is SEHNR, CDR2 FQNEAQ (reference sequence). The CDR3 covers 17 residues. Assay used: immunoSEQ multiplex PCR; TCRdb lists only in-frame clones, some missing. The table shows roughly 45,000 clones, with 82% occurring only once. This sequence was found in a man aged 55 to 70 with urothelial cancer. J is TRBJ2-3 and V is TRBV7-9, with 8 bases fitting TRBD2. Sequenced here: PBMCs, sampled around atezolizumab (anti-PD-L1) treatment. Here the CDR3 reads CASSLRSGSRGADTQYF. CDR3 nucleotide sequence: TGTGCCAGCAGCTTGAGGAGCGGGAGTAGGGGCGCAGATACGCAGTATTTT.